Below, 21 T cell receptor beta chains from the same sample are listed, as sequenced in a study of cytomegalovirus exposure and HLA in healthy donors. TCRdb keeps only in-frame clones here, not all; method: immunoSEQ multiplex PCR. The data contain around 130,000 clones, over 65% of them singletons. Source material: PBMCs. These receptors all stem from a woman between 25 and 40 years old in good health and CMV-seronegative.

The J gene is TRBJ1-2, the V gene TRBV6-5, with 8 positions matching TRBD1. V shed 5 bases, J shed 4 bases, and the junction held 9 bases outside the gene matches. The length of the CDR3 is 15 residues. Per germline, CDR1 MNHEY and CDR2 SVGAGI. CDR3 bases: TGTGCCAGCAGTGTCACAGGGGGGTACGGCTATGGCTACACCTTC. Amino acids: CASSVTGGYGYGYTF.

This clone was counted a single time. The chain has TRBV2 and TRBJ2-6, with 7 positions matching TRBD1. Trimming removed 7 bases from V and 0 bases from J; junction bases left unmatched: 9. The length of the CDR3 is 17 residues. CDR1 SNHLY and CDR2 FYNNEI come from the germline V gene. Here the CDR3 reads CASTLPGQSSGANVLTF. In DNA, the CDR3 is TGTGCCAGCACCCTACCGGGACAGAGCTCTGGGGCCAACGTCCTGACTTTC.

The chain couples TRBV5-6 to TRBJ2-1; tentative D call: TRBD2 (5 bases). The germline V gene has CDR1 SGHDT and CDR2 YYEEEE. Trimming cost V 0 bases and J 7 bases, with 17 bases left between them. The CDR3 covers 16 residues. CDR3 region: CASSLAKGLLENEQFF. CDR3 in DNA: TGTGCCAGCAGCTTGGCCAAAGGACTCTTAGAGAATGAGCAGTTCTTC.

The chain is built from TRBV6-6 and TRBJ2-1, with TRBD1 matching 9 bases. Unmatched junction bases numbered 8, after V lost 5 bases and J lost 6 bases. This CDR3 is 15 amino acids long. CDR1 and CDR2 from the germline V gene are MNHNY and SVGAGI (reference sequence). The CDR3: CASSVRDRVSNEQFF. The CDR3 nucleotides read TGTGCCAGCAGTGTCCGGGACAGGGTTTCCAATGAGCAGTTCTTC.

V is TRBV7-6 and J is TRBJ1-4, with D uncertain. V lost 5 bases and J lost 0, with 10 bases in between. Looked up from germline, CDR1 is SGHVS and CDR2 is FNYEAQ. CDR3 length: 15 amino acids. CDR3 DNA: TGTGCCAGCAGCCCGTTGGCTTCAACTAATGAAAAACTGTTTTTT. It yields the protein CASSPLASTNEKLFF.

The V gene is TRBV4-1, the J gene TRBJ2-1; 12 nucleotides match TRBD2. Germline trimming cut 5 bases from V and 3 bases from J; bases unmatched to any gene: 8. This CDR3 spans 17 amino acids. Germline V gene lookup returns CDR1 MGHRA and CDR2 YSYEKL. The CDR3 nucleotides are TGCGCCAGCAGCGAAAGGACTAGCGGGGACTACTACAATGAGCAGTTCTTC. As protein: CASSERTSGDYYNEQFF.

The gene calls are TRBV18 and TRBJ2-6, with TRBD2 as a possible D gene (5 bases). The CDR3 contains 15 residues. V shed 2 bases and J shed 1 base, with 6 bases lying between them. Germline V lookup: CDR1 KGHSH, CDR2 LQKENI. For the CDR3, the DNA is TGTGCCAGCTCACCAGGGAGTTCTGGGGCCAACGTCCTGACTTTC. Residues: CASSPGSSGANVLTF.

The chain has TRBV9 and TRBJ2-7; 11 bases map to TRBD2. V shed 5 bases and J 4 bases; nucleotides not matched to a gene: 8. CDR3 length equals 15 residues. Germline V gene lookup returns CDR1 SGDLS and CDR2 YYNGEE. The CDR3, as DNA: TGTGCCAGCAGTCTAGGCACTAGCGGGGGTTACGAGCAGTACTTC. Its translation: CASSLGTSGGYEQYF.

This chain joins TRBV5-6 and TRBJ1-2; no clear D. Germline V gives CDR1 SGHDT, CDR2 YYEEEE. The CDR3 spans 13 residues. V dropped 0 bases and J dropped 8 bases, with 11 bases sitting between them. In DNA, the CDR3 is TGTGCCAGCAGCTTGGATGTTCTCGAGGGCTACACCTTC. It is translated as CASSLDVLEGYTF.

This clone was observed a single time. This chain connects TRBV7-8 to TRBJ2-7; 7 bases are a match to TRBD2. Losses at the gene ends were 5 bases for V and 2 bases for J; bases not matched to a gene: 3. Per the germline V gene, CDR1 is SGHVS and CDR2 is FQNEAQ. The CDR3 is 13 residues long. The CDR3 protein is CASSAGDAYEQYF. The CDR3 nucleotides read TGTGCCAGCAGCGCGGGGGACGCCTACGAGCAGTACTTC. The full variable domain, in which reference TRBV7-8 and TRBJ2-7 provide the parts outside the CDR3, is GAGVSQSPRYKVAKRGQDVALRCDPISGHVSLFWYQQALGQGPEFLTYFQNEAQLDKSGLPSDRFFAERPEGSVSTLKIQRTQQEDSAVYLCASSAGDAYEQYFGPGTRLTVT.

The rearrangement links TRBV14 to TRBJ2-3; the match to TRBD2 covers 7 bases. The CDR3 is 14 amino acids. Germline loops: CDR1 SGHDN, CDR2 FVKESK. V lost 4 bases and J lost 2; bases outside the gene matches: 3. CDR3 residues: CASSRGGNTDTQYF. The CDR3, as DNA: TGTGCCAGCAGCCGCGGGGGAAACACAGATACGCAGTATTTT.

This clone showed up just a few times. The chain couples TRBV5-6 to TRBJ1-2, with D perhaps matching TRBD1 (5 bases). Germline V gene sequence: CDR1 SGHDT, CDR2 YYEEEE. The V end was cut by 6 bases, the J end by 7 bases, with 16 bases between. The CDR3 is 13 amino acids. CDR3 in amino acids: CASTPSQGSGYTF. CDR3 sequence (DNA): TGTGCCAGCACCCCGAGCCAGGGTAGTGGCTACACCTTC.

The rearrangement joins TRBV5-6 to TRBJ2-2; D not certain. V lost 0 bases to trimming and J lost 6 bases, with 6 bases between them. Germline CDR1 reads SGHDT; CDR2 reads YYEEEE. CDR3 size: 13 residues. CDR3 coding DNA: TGTGCCAGCAGCTTGGCGGTAGCCGGGGAGCTGTTTTTT. Residues: CASSLAVAGELFF. The full variable domain, completed using reference TRBV5-6 and TRBJ2-2, is DAGVTQSPTHLIKTRGQQVTLRCSPKSGHDTVSWYQQALGQGPQFIFQYYEEEERQRGNFPDRFSGHQFPNYSSELNVNALLLGDSALYLCASSLAVAGELFFGEGSRLTVL.

This clone was seen a handful of times. The chain employs TRBV5-1 and TRBJ2-5; 8 bases agree with TRBD2. CDR3 length: 16 residues. Germline CDR1 SGHRS, CDR2 YFSETQ. J lost 4 bases, V lost 2 bases, and 10 bases had no gene match. CDR3 protein: CASSFGRGGLTETQYF. For the CDR3, the DNA is TGCGCCAGCAGCTTCGGACGGGGGGGCCTGACAGAGACCCAGTACTTC.

The V gene is TRBV5-1, the J gene TRBJ2-1, with 14 bases identical to TRBD2. CDR1 is SGHRS, CDR2 YFSETQ, per germline. With V trimmed by 7 bases and J by 0 bases, 12 bases remained unmatched. The CDR3 consists of 19 residues. CDR3 nucleotides: TGCGCCAGCCGCCCCTCGGGACTAGCGGGGGCGACCTCCTACAATGAGCAGTTCTTC. Translating gives CASRPSGLAGATSYNEQFF.

The V and J genes are TRBV7-2 and TRBJ2-5; tentatively, D is TRBD2 (7 bases). V lost 1 base and J 2 bases, leaving 14 bases between the germline ends. The CDR3 is 16 amino acids. Germline CDR1 SGHTA, CDR2 FQGNSA. The CDR3 is CASSLVGGAVQETQYF. The CDR3 DNA reads as TGTGCCAGCAGCTTAGTGGGGGGGGCTGTACAAGAGACCCAGTACTTC.

J is TRBJ2-2 and V is TRBV5-1; TRBD2 aligns across 11 bases. The CDR3 has 16 residues. Germline CDR1 and CDR2: SGHRS and YFSETQ. Trimming at V came to 0 bases and at J to 6 bases, leaving 4 bases not matched to a gene. CDR3 DNA: TGCGCCAGCAGCTTGGCGCTAGCGGGGGGTGCCGGGGAGCTGTTTTTT. This translates into CASSLALAGGAGELFF.

The chain links TRBV2 to TRBJ1-6, with D possibly TRBD1 on 5 matching bases. The V gene lost 6 bases and the J gene lost 9 bases, with 12 bases spanning the gap. The CDR3 is 13 residues long. Germline CDR1 is SNHLY and CDR2 is FYNNEI. The CDR3 DNA sequence: TGTGCCAGCAGCAGGCCCCAGGGTTCACCCCTCCACTTT. This translates into CASSRPQGSPLHF.

The chain carries TRBV6-5 and TRBJ2-7; D is possibly TRBD2 (6 bases). CDR1 MNHEY and CDR2 SVGAGI come from the germline V gene. The CDR3 has 12 amino acids. V was cut by 7 bases and J by 2 bases, with 9 bases left in between. The CDR3 coding sequence is TGTGCCAGCATGGGGGGTACCTACGAGCAGTACTTC. It specifies CASMGGTYEQYF.

The chain couples TRBV6-6 to TRBJ1-4; D uncertain. V dropped 6 bases and J dropped 2 bases, with 10 bases sitting between them. The CDR3 sequence is 14 residues long. From germline, CDR1 is MNHNY and CDR2 SVGAGI (reference sequence). CDR3 in DNA: TGTGCCAGCAGGCCACTTGCGACTAATGAAAAACTGTTTTTT. Its protein product is CASRPLATNEKLFF.

The gene calls are TRBV5-1 and TRBJ2-7; possibly TRBD1 for D (5 bases). V dropped 3 bases and J dropped 3 bases, with 13 bases sitting between them. From germline, CDR1 is SGHRS and CDR2 YFSETQ. The CDR3 extends over 14 amino acids. DNA of the CDR3: TGCGCCAGCAGCTCCGTAGGGGATAACTACGAGCAGTACTTC. This encodes CASSSVGDNYEQYF.